A single sample gave rise to the 7 T cell receptor beta chains below, sequenced in a study of cytomegalovirus exposure and HLA in healthy donors. With 60 Vbeta and 13 Jbeta primers, the PCR was carried out. The method was immunoSEQ multiplex PCR; TCRdb's version includes in-frame clones alone and lacks a portion of them. The table lists about 96,000 clones, about four fifths of them singletons. Source material: PBMCs. The source of these receptors is a woman in her seventies in good health and CMV-seropositive.

The DNA of the CDR3 is TGTGCCAGCAGCTGGGGCGCAGATACGCAGTATTTT. This encodes CASSWGADTQYF. This chain uses TRBV14 with TRBJ2-3; possible D gene TRBD1, 5 bases. V lost 5 bases, J lost 4 bases, and 7 bases lay in between. CDR1 SGHDN and CDR2 FVKESK come from the germline V gene. The CDR3 totals 12 residues.

A few counts support this clone. The V gene is TRBV7-8, the J gene TRBJ2-7; 9 nucleotides align to TRBD1. J lost 8 bases, V lost 5 bases, and 10 bases had no gene match. The germline gives CDR1 SGHVS, CDR2 FQNEAQ. There are 14 residues in the CDR3. The CDR3 sequence is CASSPGTGRIQQYF. The CDR3 coding sequence is TGTGCCAGCAGCCCCGGGACAGGGAGAATTCAGCAGTACTTC.

The rearrangement joins TRBV18 to TRBJ2-5; 7 bases match TRBD2. V lost 6 bases and J lost 5; bases outside the gene matches: 12. This CDR3 region has 15 residues. The germline V gene encodes CDR1 KGHSH and CDR2 LQKENI. In DNA form, the CDR3 reads TGTGCCAGCTCTCCAATGGGACTACTCGAGGAGACCCAGTACTTC. Translated, it gives CASSPMGLLEETQYF.

The J gene is TRBJ1-5, the V gene TRBV6-1; 9 bases fit TRBD1. The germline CDR1 and CDR2 sequences are MNHNS and SASEGT. The CDR3 length is 11 residues. The trim removed 10 bases at V and 8 bases at J, leaving 3 bases unmatched. In nucleotides, the CDR3 is TGTGCCACCGGGACAGGGAAGCCCCAGCATTTT. Protein: CATGTGKPQHF.

This rearrangement joins TRBV28 to TRBJ2-2; 8 bases align to TRBD2. CDR1 is MDHEN and CDR2 is SYDVKM in the germline V gene. Losses at the gene ends were 3 bases for V and 2 bases for J; bases not matched to a gene: 8. This CDR3 has 17 residues. The chain's CDR3 is CASSFSIAGINTGELFF. CDR3 coding DNA: TGTGCCAGCAGTTTTTCTATAGCGGGGATCAACACCGGGGAGCTGTTTTTT.

This chain joins TRBV5-1 and TRBJ1-1; no reliable D call. This CDR3 is built from 11 residues. V was clipped by 4 bases and J by 2 bases, with 3 bases between them. Germline lookup yields CDR1 SGHRS and CDR2 YFSETQ. The CDR3 DNA reads TGCGCCAGCAGCCTTAACACTGAAGCTTTCTTT. Encoded protein: CASSLNTEAFF. The full variable domain, its missing parts supplied by reference TRBV5-1 and TRBJ1-1, is KAGVTQTPRYLIKTRGQQVTLSCSPISGHRSVSWYQQTPGQGLQFLFEYFSETQRNKGNFPGRFSGRQFSNSRSEMNVSTLELGDSALYLCASSLNTEAFFGQGTRLTVV.

CDR3 sequence (DNA): TGTGCCAGCAGCGTACAGGTGAACACCGGGGAGCTGTTTTTT. This gives the protein CASSVQVNTGELFF. The gene calls are TRBV9 and TRBJ2-2; D uncertain. CDR3 length equals 14 residues. Germline V gene sequence: CDR1 SGDLS, CDR2 YYNGEE. V lost 1 base, J lost 1 base, and 5 bases lay in between.